Below, 3 T cell receptor beta chains from the same sample are listed, as sequenced in a study of response to subunit inactivated influenza vaccine. One entry per CDR3 protein, called by TCRdb with MiXCR from the RT-PCR reads. The table has more than 200,000 distinct CDR3 sequences, roughly an eighth seen once. The sample here was non-naive T cells sorted from PBMCs, taken approximately 15 days before vaccination. The origin of the receptors is a man aged 45 to 65 who received an inactivated influenza vaccine.

V and J are TRBV19 and TRBJ1-1; tentatively, D is TRBD1 (6 bases). Trimming stripped 6 bases from V and 1 base from J, with 12 bases between. In germline, CDR1 is LNHDA, CDR2 SQIVND (reference sequence). The CDR3 is made up of 14 amino acids. The CDR3 sequence: CASRAQGTNTEAFF. CDR3 DNA sequence: TGTGCCAGTAGAGCACAGGGAACGAACACTGAAGCTTTCTTT. Together with reference TRBV19 and TRBJ1-1, the CDR3 gives the full variable domain: DGGITQSPKYLFRKEGQNVTLSCEQNLNHDAMYWYRQDPGQGLRLIYYSQIVNDFQKGDIAEGYSVSREKKESFPLTVTSAQKNPTAFYLCASRAQGTNTEAFFGQGTRLTVV.

This clonotype was seen at least ten times. V usage is TRBV7-9 and J usage is TRBJ1-2; unclear D gene. V was shortened by 1 base and J by 3 bases, with 3 bases between the two germline ends. The CDR3 has 12 residues. Germline loops: CDR1 SEHNR, CDR2 FQNEAQ (reference sequence). Here the CDR3 reads CASSLGDYGYTF. In DNA form, the CDR3 reads TGTGCCAGCAGCTTAGGGGACTATGGCTACACCTTC.

The chain recombines TRBV27 with TRBJ2-1; TRBD1 might be the D (6 bases). Per germline, CDR1 MNHEY and CDR2 SMNVEV (reference sequence). Trimming shortened V by 8 bases and J by 8 bases, and 16 bases separated the two germline ends. The CDR3 is 13 amino acids. The CDR3 sequence is CASSSGAIDEQFF. In DNA form, the CDR3 reads TGTGCCAGCTCCTCAGGGGCAATCGATGAGCAGTTCTTC.